These 10 T cell receptor beta chains share one sample of origin, sequenced in a study of cytomegalovirus exposure and HLA in healthy donors. Primers for the PCR totalled 60 Vbeta and 13 Jbeta. Profiling relied on immunoSEQ multiplex PCR, and the TCRdb table lists in-frame clones only, not all of them. The sample lists approximately 220,000 clones, about 77% occurring once. Sequenced sample: PBMCs. These receptors were obtained from a woman under 40 in good health and CMV-seronegative.

The gene calls are TRBV5-1 and TRBJ2-2, with D uncertain. The V gene lost 4 bases and the J gene lost 0 bases, with 7 bases spanning the gap. Germline CDR1 SGHRS, CDR2 YFSETQ. This CDR3 is built from 14 residues. CDR3 coding DNA: TGCGCCAGCAGCGGCAGCGCGAACACCGGGGAGCTGTTTTTT. It is translated as CASSGSANTGELFF.

The table lists this clone with a few counts. The V gene is TRBV6-1, the J gene TRBJ2-7; D perhaps matches TRBD2 (6 bases). The length of the CDR3 is 14 residues. V was shortened by 1 base and J by 5 bases, with 12 bases between the two germline ends. The germline CDR1 and CDR2 sequences are MNHNS and SASEGT. The CDR3 sequence is CASSEGGGIHEQYF. CDR3 nucleotides: TGTGCCAGCAGTGAAGGTGGAGGGATCCACGAGCAGTACTTC.

This clone was observed once. The chain uses TRBV30 and TRBJ1-1; maybe TRBD1 (6 bases). The CDR3 consists of 12 residues. Looked up from germline, CDR1 is GTSNPN and CDR2 is SVGIG (reference sequence). Trimming took 2 bases from V and 5 from J, leaving 9 bases between them. In DNA, the CDR3 is TGTGCCTGGAGTTCAGGGACAACTGAAGCTTTCTTT. It is translated as CAWSSGTTEAFF.

In this sample, this clone turned up a few times. The chain couples TRBV5-1 to TRBJ1-4; D is possibly TRBD1 (6 bases). Germline-derived CDR1 and CDR2 are SGHRS and YFSETQ. V was shortened by 4 bases and J by 3 bases, with 16 bases between the two germline ends. This CDR3 comprises 16 residues. CDR3 residues: CASSLWSAGANEKLFF. Here the CDR3 DNA reads TGCGCCAGCAGCCTATGGTCCGCAGGGGCTAATGAAAAACTGTTTTTT.

The sample holds one count of this clone. The chain recombines TRBV10-3 with TRBJ1-3; 8 positions agree with TRBD1. The length of the CDR3 is 13 residues. Per the germline V gene, CDR1 is ENHRY and CDR2 is SYGVKD. Trimming removed 8 bases from V and 4 bases from J; junction bases left unmatched: 4. The CDR3 DNA follows: TGTGCCATCTCACAGGGGGACGGAAACACCATATATTTT. Translated: CAISQGDGNTIYF.

V and J are TRBV20-1 and TRBJ2-5; no clear D gene. Trimming removed 5 bases from V and 3 bases from J, with 4 bases in between. CDR1 and CDR2 from the germline V gene are DFQATT and SNEGSKA (reference sequence). This CDR3 is 10 amino acids long. The CDR3 loop is CSAEEETQYF. DNA for the CDR3: TGCAGTGCTGAGGAAGAGACCCAGTACTTC.

This clone has only one observation. The rearrangement joins TRBV19 to TRBJ2-1; a possible D gene is TRBD2 (6 bases). Looked up from germline, CDR1 is LNHDA and CDR2 is SQIVND (reference sequence). This CDR3 has 14 amino acids. Trimming took 3 bases from V and 7 from J, leaving 13 bases between them. As DNA, the CDR3 is TGTGCCAGTAGTATCGGGAGCGGGTTAAATGAGCAGTTCTTC. Protein: CASSIGSGLNEQFF.

This clone was observed a few times. A junction end diverges from the germline sequence, so it may reflect a read error. The chain joins TRBV4-1 to TRBJ2-7, with 7 bases identical to TRBD1. This CDR3 is built from 15 residues. Germline CDR1 is MGHRA and CDR2 is YSYEKL. The CDR3 region has the DNA TGTGCCAGCAGCCCAGGACAGGCGGACTCCTACGAGCAGTACTTC. This codes for CASSPGQADSYEQYF.

The rearrangement links TRBV2 to TRBJ1-5; 7 bases agree with TRBD1. The germline CDR1 and CDR2 sequences are SNHLY and FYNNEI. This CDR3 spans 15 amino acids. J lost 3 bases, V lost 4 bases, and 6 bases had no gene match. CDR3 sequence: CASSVTQGYNQPQHF. The CDR3 DNA follows: TGTGCCAGCAGTGTTACACAGGGGTACAATCAGCCCCAGCATTTT.

Regarding this clone: The junction and the germline gene differ at one end; a read error may be behind it. The chain is built from TRBV7-9 and TRBJ2-7, with 10 nucleotides matching TRBD1. CDR3 length equals 16 residues. Germline-derived CDR1 and CDR2 are SEHNR and FQNEAQ (reference sequence). The CDR3 sequence is CSSSQKEGQGFYEQYF. The CDR3 nucleotides are TGTTCCAGCAGCCAAAAAGAGGGACAGGGGTTCTACGAGCAGTACTTC.